The sample holds many counts of the clone carrying this TCR beta chain. Its antigen is not known. This sample was included in a study of neurological immune-mediated disorders. Study-wide results and caveats: None of the CDR3 amino acid sequences of expanded clones recurred across subjects, suggesting private repertoires in all groups. Neither clinical nor MRI features were associated with the multiple sclerosis repertoire cluster. In HTLV-1-associated myelopathy, TCR clonal expansion was greatest, whereas multiple sclerosis had the least, falling below healthy controls.

Each sequencing run yielded over 170 million TCR-beta sequences from 15-18 subjects. TCRdb passed the 5' RACE reads through MiXCR, listing each CDR3 protein once. The repertoire holds tens of thousands of distinct CDR3 sequences, with approximately 2.8% as singletons. The germline V gene encodes CDR1 LNHDA and CDR2 SQIVND (reference sequence). J gave up 6 bases and V 6 bases, and 10 bases lay outside the gene matches. This CDR3 spans 16 amino acids. Sequences were obtained from PBMCs. V is TRBV19 and J is TRBJ2-1; 11 bases match TRBD2. The source is a woman in her twenties or thirties with multiple sclerosis. CDR3 nucleotides: TGTGCCAGTAGCGGGACTAGCGGTTCGGACGTCAATGAGCAGTTCTTC. This sequence encodes CASSGTSGSDVNEQFF.